The clone carrying this T cell receptor beta chain occurred a few times. A sample-barcoded 5' primer and a J-beta primer mix were used in a second PCR of about 6 to 12 cycles. Per sample, CDR3-containing paired-end reads numbered at least 3 million. Each CDR3 protein is one row after TCRdb ran MiXCR on the 5' RACE reads. Of 1.5 million to 2 million distinct CDR3 sequences in the sample, 30% to 40% were seen once. Trimming left V 11 bases short and J 6 bases short, with 16 bases between. The CDR3 spans 12 residues. Germline V CDR1 and CDR2: MDHEN, SYDVKM. The data belong to a study of blood T cells in healthy people across ages. No fewer than 5 micrograms of total RNA were isolated from every sample.

Sequencing used blood. The rearrangement joins TRBV28 to TRBJ2-5; TRBD2 might be the D (5 bases). The TCR originated in a human donor in good health. Here the CDR3 reads CAGGTGVKTQYF. CDR3 DNA: TGTGCCGGCGGAACCGGGGTAAAGACCCAGTACTTC.